Sequencing of this T cell receptor beta chain was carried out in a study of identical twins. Study results and limitations: The study found that models underestimated out-of-frame TCR alpha sharing in monozygotic twins.

The CDR3 has 17 residues. The V segment lost 6 bases and the J segment 4 bases; nucleotides outside the gene matches: 10. The V gene's germline CDR1 is MDHEN and CDR2 SYDVKM. Note on this clonotype: Antigen specificity is unknown.

Using its own MiXCR run on the 5' RACE reads, TCRdb lists one record per CDR3 protein. The repertoire holds approximately 630,000 distinct CDR3 sequences, 7% to 7.5% seen once, with roughly 1.6% in the top ten. A further study also used this sample, focusing on yellow fever vaccine responses in identical twins.

The V and J genes are TRBV28 and TRBJ2-6, with TRBD1 matching over 9 bases. The sample consisted of PBMCs. This TCR was recovered from a woman aged 18-29 years in good health. CDR3 amino acids: CASSQGGQGTGANVLTF. The CDR3 DNA reads TGTGCCAGCAGCCAGGGGGGACAGGGAACGGGGGCCAACGTCCTGACTTTC.